The T cell receptor (beta chain) under discussion was sequenced for a study of T-cell memory formation after mild COVID-19. Study-wide context: TCR clustering was largely donor specific. Study conclusions and caveats: Most CD4+ clones that shrank were in CM and EM, while CD8+ ones turned up in EMRA. For second-wave clones that peaked at day 37, SARS-CoV-2 specificity went unverified.

MiXCR, applied by TCRdb to the 5' RACE reads, yields one record per CDR3 protein. The table records more than 250,000 distinct CDR3 sequences, roughly 17% of them present only once. This CDR3 region has 15 residues. With 5 bases removed from V and 6 bases from J, the gap between germline ends came to 18 bases. Germline values: CDR1 SGHRS, CDR2 YFSETQ. Ten or more counts support this clonotype. As yet, its antigen is unknown. Specimen: PBMCs or a T cell subset sorted from them (not recorded which). The sequence derives from a man between 18 and 29 years old who had mild COVID-19 (a few samples of this study predate the infection). Cell type and time point are not known. The chain couples TRBV5-1 to TRBJ2-1; D call uncertain. The DNA of the CDR3 is TGCGCCAGCAGGGATTGGGAAGGTAGGCCCAATGAGCAGTTCTTC. Translation gives CASRDWEGRPNEQFF.